These T cell receptor beta chains were read from a single sample in a study of T cells in Graves' hyperthyroidism and ophthalmopathy. Each CDR3 protein is one row after TCRdb ran MiXCR on the multiplex PCR reads. The sample comprises nearly 750,000 distinct CDR3 sequences, roughly 32% of which are singletons, and 31% rests with the top ten. Sequencing was done on a sample of blood. The receptors shown here come from a woman aged 40-49 years with Graves' hyperthyroidism. Each CDR3 is given with its conserved first and last residue. D genes are given only for firm matches. Size is stated for part of the rows, as once, few or many counts, or as a class when the clone is expanded.

clone_size | j_call | v_call | d_call | cdr3_aa | cdr3_nt
- | TRBJ1-4 | TRBV9 | - | CASSVEGTNEKLFF | TGTGCCAGCAGCGTAGAGGGGACTAATGAAAAACTGTTTTTT
- | TRBJ1-1 | TRBV5-1 | - | CASSLSPGKRPFF | TGCGCCAGCAGCTTGTCCCCAGGGAAGAGGCCTTTCTTT
many | TRBJ1-5 | TRBV7-6 | - | CASSLSVFGNQPQHF | TGTGCCAGCAGCTTATCCGTCTTCGGCAATCAGCCCCAGCATTTT
- | TRBJ2-7 | TRBV7-9 | - | CASSLVVTGPYEQYF | TGTGCCAGCAGCTTAGTTGTTACAGGGCCCTACGAGCAGTACTTC
few | TRBJ1-2 | TRBV7-8 | - | CASSLKQAVGYGYTF | TGTGCCAGCAGCTTGAAACAGGCAGTAGGGTATGGCTACACCTTC
- | TRBJ1-5 | TRBV16 | - | CASSQRRPGALSNQPQHF | TGTGCCAGCAGCCAACGGAGGCCCGGGGCCCTCTCGAATCAGCCCCAGCATTTT
- | TRBJ2-5 | TRBV19 | - | CASSISERLYRETQYF | TGTGCCAGTAGTATCTCTGAGCGGCTGTACCGAGAGACCCAGTACTTC
few | TRBJ1-1 | TRBV6-6 | - | CASTARAEGEAFF | TGTGCCAGCACCGCACGCGCTGAGGGTGAAGCTTTCTTT
many | TRBJ1-3 | TRBV5-4 | - | CASSLYRSSGNTIYF | TGTGCCAGCAGCTTGTACCGGAGCTCTGGAAACACCATATATTTT
many | TRBJ1-2 | TRBV9 | - | CASSVEAAARNYGYTF | TGTGCCAGCAGCGTAGAGGCAGCCGCCCGTAACTATGGCTACACCTTC
many | TRBJ2-7 | TRBV24-1 | - | CATSPGTYYEQYF | TGTGCCACCAGCCCCGGGACCTACTACGAGCAGTACTTC
- | TRBJ1-2 | TRBV5-1 | - | CASSLSPGVGYTF | TGCGCCAGCAGCTTGTCCCCAGGGGTCGGCTACACCTTC
many | TRBJ1-3 | TRBV6-5 | - | CASFEGAGNTIYF | TGTGCCAGCTTCGAGGGCGCCGGAAACACCATATATTTT
few | TRBJ1-1 | TRBV5-4 | - | CASSQVLSVYGAEAFF | TGCGCCAGCAGCCAAGTTCTGTCCGTATACGGTGCCGAAGCTTTCTTT
- | TRBJ2-2 | TRBV5-1 | - | CASSGIGGELFF | TGCGCCAGCAGTGGGATCGGCGGGGAGCTGTTTTTT
many | TRBJ1-1 | TRBV5-1 | - | CASSLAGNEAFF | TGCGCCAGCAGCTTGGCGGGGAACGAAGCTTTCTTT
many | TRBJ1-1 | TRBV9 | - | CASSVGDTAFF | TGTGCCAGCAGCGTCGGAGACACAGCTTTCTTT